This TCR beta chain was profiled in a study of blood T cell repertoires in COVID-19. On the study more broadly: Samples of COVID-19 (acute and convalescent) were obtained from the United States, Italy and Spain.

Looked up from germline, CDR1 is MGHRA and CDR2 is YSYEKL. After removal of 4 bases from V and 0 bases from J, the junction contained 5 bases not matched to a gene. The CDR3 sequence is 16 residues long. How the authors handled the data: Scientists estimated how many nucleated cells there were by amplifying reference gene primers. Method: immunoSEQ multiplex PCR; TCRdb's copy keeps in-frame clones and lacks some. The DNA was the basis for D and trimming; V, J and clone size are from that table. The sample holds about 220,000 clones; about 88% are singletons and the top ten take approximately 0.66%. The TCR comes from a man aged 40-49 years with acute or convalescent COVID-19. The chain employs TRBV4-1 and TRBJ2-7; TRBD2 matches 11 bases. The sequencing input was peripheral blood. Here the CDR3 reads CASSPFTSGSSYEQYF. DNA for the CDR3: TGCGCCAGCAGCCCGTTTACTAGCGGGAGCTCCTACGAGCAGTACTTC.